This is a list of T cell receptor beta chains from one sample in a study of OX40 agonist ivuxolimab in advanced cancers. Assay used: immunoSEQ multiplex PCR; TCRdb lists only in-frame clones, some missing. The sample yields some 62,000 clones, roughly nine tenths seen once. The sample was CD4+ or CD8+ T cells sorted from blood, taken in a trial of the OX40 agonist ivuxolimab. These receptors all stem from an adult with an advanced solid tumor such as melanoma, head and neck, liver or kidney cancer. CDR3s include the opening cysteine and the closing phenylalanine or tryptophan. Each record gives: J gene, V gene, D gene, clone size, CDR3 protein, CDR3 DNA. D genes are given only for firm matches. Size is stated for part of the rows, as once, few or many counts, or as a class when the clone is expanded.

j_gene: TRBJ1-3
v_gene: TRBV21-1
d_gene: NA
abundance: NA
CDR3aa: CASRTETGANTIYF
CDR3nt: TGTGCCAGCAGAACAGAGACAGGGGCAAACACCATATATTTT

j_gene: TRBJ2-5
v_gene: TRBV11-1
d_gene: NA
abundance: NA
CDR3aa: CASSLQATSQETQYF
CDR3nt: TGTGCCAGCAGCTTACAGGCCACATCTCAAGAGACCCAGTACTTC

j_gene: TRBJ1-2
v_gene: TRBV19
d_gene: TRBD1
abundance: NA
CDR3aa: CASRDTGGGNYGYTF
CDR3nt: TGTGCCAGTAGGGATACAGGGGGCGGGAACTATGGCTACACCTTC

j_gene: TRBJ1-5
v_gene: TRBV19
d_gene: NA
abundance: NA
CDR3aa: CASRTVSYSNQPQHF
CDR3nt: TGTGCCAGTAGGACAGTTTCCTATAGCAATCAGCCCCAGCATTTT

j_gene: TRBJ2-2
v_gene: TRBV2
d_gene: NA
abundance: NA
CDR3aa: CASTQGAYTGELFF
CDR3nt: TGTGCCAGCACTCAAGGGGCCTACACCGGGGAGCTGTTTTTT

j_gene: TRBJ2-1
v_gene: TRBV15
d_gene: NA
abundance: NA
CDR3aa: CATSRDWVRPYNEQFF
CDR3nt: TGTGCCACCAGCAGAGATTGGGTTAGACCCTACAATGAGCAGTTCTTC

j_gene: TRBJ2-2
v_gene: TRBV9
d_gene: TRBD2
abundance: NA
CDR3aa: CASSVTAGGTGELFF
CDR3nt: TGTGCCAGCAGCGTAACAGCGGGAGGCACCGGGGAGCTGTTTTTT

j_gene: TRBJ2-5
v_gene: TRBV27
d_gene: NA
abundance: NA
CDR3aa: CASSNPTGETQYF
CDR3nt: TGTGCCAGCAGTAACCCCACCGGGGAGACCCAGTACTTC

j_gene: TRBJ2-5
v_gene: TRBV18
d_gene: NA
abundance: NA
CDR3aa: CASSPRTALGETQYF
CDR3nt: TGTGCCAGCTCGCCCCGGACAGCCCTCGGAGAGACCCAGTACTTC

j_gene: TRBJ2-7
v_gene: TRBV5-1
d_gene: NA
abundance: NA
CDR3aa: CASSSSSNEQYF
CDR3nt: TGCGCCAGCAGCTCCTCCTCAAACGAGCAGTACTTC

j_gene: TRBJ2-7
v_gene: TRBV10-1
d_gene: NA
abundance: NA
CDR3aa: CASSESERAEQYF
CDR3nt: TGCGCCAGCAGTGAGTCGGAAAGGGCCGAGCAGTACTTC

j_gene: TRBJ2-2
v_gene: TRBV5-1
d_gene: NA
abundance: NA
CDR3aa: CASSLEYRDTGELFF
CDR3nt: TGCGCCAGCAGCTTGGAGTACCGAGACACCGGGGAGCTGTTTTTT

j_gene: TRBJ1-5
v_gene: TRBV5-5
d_gene: TRBD1
abundance: NA
CDR3aa: CASSRNRGEPQHF
CDR3nt: TGTGCCAGCAGCCGGAACAGGGGTGAGCCCCAGCATTTT

j_gene: TRBJ2-7
v_gene: TRBV28
d_gene: NA
abundance: NA
CDR3aa: CARDRGKLAVPYEQYF
CDR3nt: TGTGCCAGAGACAGGGGCAAACTAGCGGTTCCCTACGAGCAGTACTTC

j_gene: TRBJ2-5
v_gene: TRBV30
d_gene: NA
abundance: NA
CDR3aa: CAWSTGETQYF
CDR3nt: TGTGCCTGGAGTACGGGAGAGACCCAGTACTTC

j_gene: TRBJ2-7
v_gene: TRBV18
d_gene: NA
abundance: NA
CDR3aa: CASSPLEGSYEQYF
CDR3nt: TGTGCCAGCTCACCACTGGAGGGGAGCTACGAGCAGTACTTC

j_gene: TRBJ1-1
v_gene: TRBV9
d_gene: NA
abundance: NA
CDR3aa: CASSVGSWMNTEAFF
CDR3nt: TGTGCCAGCAGCGTAGGCAGTTGGATGAACACTGAAGCTTTCTTT

j_gene: TRBJ2-3
v_gene: TRBV5-6
d_gene: TRBD2
abundance: NA
CDR3aa: CASRRLAGADTQYF
CDR3nt: TGTGCCAGCAGGCGGCTAGCGGGAGCCGATACGCAGTATTTT

j_gene: TRBJ1-5
v_gene: TRBV19
d_gene: NA
abundance: many
CDR3aa: CASSTQGLAQHF
CDR3nt: TGTGCCAGTAGTACACAGGGTCTGGCCCAGCATTTT

j_gene: TRBJ2-2
v_gene: TRBV6-5
d_gene: TRBD2
abundance: NA
CDR3aa: CASRGLAGTGELFF
CDR3nt: TGTGCCAGCAGGGGACTAGCTGGTACCGGGGAGCTGTTTTTT

j_gene: TRBJ2-3
v_gene: TRBV5-6
d_gene: NA
abundance: once
CDR3aa: CASSFQGADTQYF
CDR3nt: TGTGCCAGCAGCTTCCAGGGCGCAGATACGCAGTATTTT

j_gene: TRBJ2-1
v_gene: TRBV18
d_gene: NA
abundance: NA
CDR3aa: CASSPAMSSSYNEQFF
CDR3nt: TGTGCCAGCTCACCGGCCATGTCTAGCTCCTACAATGAGCAGTTCTTC

j_gene: TRBJ2-3
v_gene: TRBV5-1
d_gene: TRBD1
abundance: NA
CDR3aa: CASSLDRGRLDTQYF
CDR3nt: TGCGCCAGCAGCCTGGACAGGGGGCGCTTGGATACGCAGTATTTT

j_gene: TRBJ1-1
v_gene: TRBV5-4
d_gene: NA
abundance: NA
CDR3aa: CASSLKARDEAFF
CDR3nt: TGTGCCAGCAGCTTGAAGGCCAGGGACGAAGCTTTCTTT

j_gene: TRBJ2-7
v_gene: TRBV19
d_gene: TRBD1
abundance: NA
CDR3aa: CASSTLDRAGYEQYF
CDR3nt: TGTGCCAGTAGTACCTTGGACAGGGCTGGATACGAGCAGTACTTC

j_gene: TRBJ2-7
v_gene: TRBV28
d_gene: NA
abundance: NA
CDR3aa: CASSLAGVYEQYF
CDR3nt: TGTGCCAGCAGTTTAGCCGGGGTATACGAGCAGTACTTC

j_gene: TRBJ1-2
v_gene: TRBV5-1
d_gene: NA
abundance: NA
CDR3aa: CASSLADSNYGYTF
CDR3nt: TGCGCCAGCAGCTTGGCCGACAGTAACTATGGCTACACCTTC

j_gene: TRBJ1-1
v_gene: TRBV5-1
d_gene: NA
abundance: NA
CDR3aa: CASSGTQGSSLNTEAFF
CDR3nt: TGCGCCAGCAGTGGGACACAAGGGTCAAGCTTGAACACTGAAGCTTTCTTT

j_gene: TRBJ2-5
v_gene: TRBV30
d_gene: TRBD2
abundance: NA
CDR3aa: CAWSVGGVGETQYF
CDR3nt: TGTGCCTGGAGTGTCGGGGGGGTCGGGGAGACCCAGTACTTC